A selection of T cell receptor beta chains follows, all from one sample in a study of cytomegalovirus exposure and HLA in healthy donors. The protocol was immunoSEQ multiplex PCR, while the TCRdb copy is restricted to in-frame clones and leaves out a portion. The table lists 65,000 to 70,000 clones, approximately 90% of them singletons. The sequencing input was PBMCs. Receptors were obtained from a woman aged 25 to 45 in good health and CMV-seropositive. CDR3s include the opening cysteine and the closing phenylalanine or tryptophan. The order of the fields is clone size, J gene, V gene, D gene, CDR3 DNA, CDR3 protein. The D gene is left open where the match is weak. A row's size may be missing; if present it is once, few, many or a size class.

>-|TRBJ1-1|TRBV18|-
TGTGCCAGCTCACCACCTAGCCTACTCCTGAACACTGAAGCTTTCTTT
CASSPPSLLLNTEAFF
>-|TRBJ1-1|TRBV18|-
TGTGCCAGCTCCTTGGAACGGGACACTGAAGCTTTCTTT
CASSLERDTEAFF
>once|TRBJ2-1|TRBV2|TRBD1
TGTGCCAGCAGTGGGACCTGGACAGGGATGCAGTTCTTC
CASSGTWTGMQFF
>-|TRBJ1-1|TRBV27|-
TGTGCCAGCCTCCGCGGGGGCACGGGCACTGAAGCTTTCTTT
CASLRGGTGTEAFF
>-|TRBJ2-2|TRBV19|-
TGTGCCAGTAGCAGACGGACAAGAAACGGGGAGCTGTTTTTT
CASSRRTRNGELFF
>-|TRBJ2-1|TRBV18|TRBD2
TGTGCCAGCTCACCACCGATTCCAGGGAGGGAAAACAATGAGCAGTTCTTC
CASSPPIPGRENNEQFF
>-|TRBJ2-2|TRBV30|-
TGTGCCTGGAGGGGCCCGGTTGGGACCGGGGAGCTGTTTTTT
CAWRGPVGTGELFF
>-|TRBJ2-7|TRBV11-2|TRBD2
TGTGCCAGCAGCTTAGATCCGGGACTAGCTGCCGAGCAGTACTTC
CASSLDPGLAAEQYF
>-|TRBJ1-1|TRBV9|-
TGTGCCAGCAGCGGACCTAGGACAGACCAACTTATGAACACTGAAGCTTTCTTT
CASSGPRTDQLMNTEAFF
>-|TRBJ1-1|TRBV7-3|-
TGTGCCAGCAGCCCATGGCCGCTCACTGAAGCTTTCTTT
CASSPWPLTEAFF
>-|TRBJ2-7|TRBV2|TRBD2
TGTGCCAGCATTCCCCGGACTAGCAAATACGAGCAGTACTTC
CASIPRTSKYEQYF
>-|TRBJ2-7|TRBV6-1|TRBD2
TGTGCCAGCAGTGTTAGCGGGGCAGGAGCATACGAGCAGTACTTC
CASSVSGAGAYEQYF
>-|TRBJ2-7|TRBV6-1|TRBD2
TGTGCCAGCAACCGAGAGGCGGGAGGGCCCTACGAGCAGTACTTC
CASNREAGGPYEQYF
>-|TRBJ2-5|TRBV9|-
TGTGCCAGCAGCGTAGGTAGCCGGGAGACCCAGTACTTC
CASSVGSRETQYF
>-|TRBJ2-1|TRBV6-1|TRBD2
TGTGCCAGCAGTGAAAGCGGGAGTAACTCCTACAATGAGCAGTTCTTC
CASSESGSNSYNEQFF
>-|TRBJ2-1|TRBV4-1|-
TGCGCCAGAAAGGAGTATGAGCAGTTCTTC
CARKEYEQFF
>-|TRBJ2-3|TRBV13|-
TGTGCCAGCAGCTCTCCTAATGGAGATACGCAGTATTTT
CASSSPNGDTQYF
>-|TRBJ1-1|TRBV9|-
TGTGCCAGCAGCGTGGGGGGGCGGACTGAAGCTTTCTTT
CASSVGGRTEAFF
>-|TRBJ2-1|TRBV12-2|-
TGTGCAAGTCGCTTAGTGGTTTGTTTGGGGACTAGCGGGAGGTCACTCTACAATGAGCAGTTCTTC
CASRLVVCLGTSGRSLYNEQFF
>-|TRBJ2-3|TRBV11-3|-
TGTGCCAGCAGCTTTTTAGGGAGGCCAGATACGCAGTATTTT
CASSFLGRPDTQYF
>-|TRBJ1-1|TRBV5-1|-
TGCGCCAGCAGCTTGCCGGCAGGGAACACTGAAGCTTTCTTT
CASSLPAGNTEAFF
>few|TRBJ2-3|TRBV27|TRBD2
TGTGCCAGCCGAAAGCGGGAAACTAGCACAGATACGCAGTATTTT
CASRKRETSTDTQYF
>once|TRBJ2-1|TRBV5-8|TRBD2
TGTGCCAGCAGCATGGCTAGCGGTTACAATGAGCAGTTCTTC
CASSMASGYNEQFF
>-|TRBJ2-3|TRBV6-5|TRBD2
TGTGCCAGCAGTTACTCGAGCGGGAGGGGCGCAGATACGCAGTATTTT
CASSYSSGRGADTQYF
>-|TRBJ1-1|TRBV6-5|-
TGTGCCAGCAGAAAACAGGGAAGTACTGAAGCTTTCTTT
CASRKQGSTEAFF
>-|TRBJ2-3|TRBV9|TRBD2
TGTGCCAGCAGCACTCTAGCGGGGCCTAGCACAGATACGCAGTATTTT
CASSTLAGPSTDTQYF
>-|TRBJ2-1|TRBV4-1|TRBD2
TGCGCCAGCAGCCAGAAAAGGACTAGCGCGAGCTCCTACAATGAGCAGTTCTTC
CASSQKRTSASSYNEQFF
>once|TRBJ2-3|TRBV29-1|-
TGCAGCGTTGATTGGCAGACAGATACGCAGTATTTT
CSVDWQTDTQYF
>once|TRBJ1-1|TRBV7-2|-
TGTGCCAGCAGTTCTTCCCCAGGGGTAACTGAAGCTTTCTTT
CASSSSPGVTEAFF
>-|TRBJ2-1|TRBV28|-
TGTGCCAGCAGTTTATTCGGTGAGCAGTTCTTC
CASSLFGEQFF